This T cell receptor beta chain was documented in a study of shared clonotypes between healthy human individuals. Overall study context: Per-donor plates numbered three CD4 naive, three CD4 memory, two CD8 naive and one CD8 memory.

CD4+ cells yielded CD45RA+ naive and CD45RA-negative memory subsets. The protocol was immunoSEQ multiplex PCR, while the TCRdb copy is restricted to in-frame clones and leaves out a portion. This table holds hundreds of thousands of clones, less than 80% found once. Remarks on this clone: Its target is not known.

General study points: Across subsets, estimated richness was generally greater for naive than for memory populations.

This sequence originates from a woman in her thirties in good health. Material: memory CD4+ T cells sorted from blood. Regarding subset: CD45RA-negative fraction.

As DNA, the CDR3 is TGTGCCAGTAGTATAGACATTAGCAATCAGCCCCAGCATTTT. Its protein is CASSIDISNQPQHF. The J gene is TRBJ1-5, the V gene TRBV19; D gene unclear. V gave up 0 bases and J gave up 0 bases, with 3 bases separating them. The V gene's germline CDR1 is LNHDA and CDR2 SQIVND (reference sequence). This CDR3 contains 14 residues.